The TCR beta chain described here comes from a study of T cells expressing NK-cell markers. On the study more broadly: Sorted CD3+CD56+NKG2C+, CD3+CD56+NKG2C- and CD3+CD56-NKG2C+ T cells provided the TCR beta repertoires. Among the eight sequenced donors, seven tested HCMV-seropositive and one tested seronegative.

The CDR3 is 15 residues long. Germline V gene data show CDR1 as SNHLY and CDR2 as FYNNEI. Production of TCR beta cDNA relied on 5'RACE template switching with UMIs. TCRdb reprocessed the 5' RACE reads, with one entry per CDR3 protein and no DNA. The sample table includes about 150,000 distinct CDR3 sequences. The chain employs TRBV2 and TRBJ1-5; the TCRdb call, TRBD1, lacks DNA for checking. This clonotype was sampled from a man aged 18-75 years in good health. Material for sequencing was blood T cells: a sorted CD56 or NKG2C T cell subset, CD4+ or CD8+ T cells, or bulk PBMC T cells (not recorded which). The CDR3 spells CASSEVDRVYQPQHF.